This is a list of T cell receptor beta chains from one sample in a study of blood T cell repertoires in COVID-19. Only in-frame clones appear in the TCRdb table, and some are missing; sequencing was by immunoSEQ multiplex PCR. The table includes 110,000 or so clones, over 65% detected once. Sequencing was carried out using peripheral blood. These receptors all stem from a woman between 40 and 55 years old with acute or convalescent COVID-19. Each CDR3 is given with its conserved first and last residue.

>15|TRBV6-6|TRBJ1-1
CASSYQGQANTEAFF
>12|TRBV19|TRBJ1-2
CASDTGMGSYTF
>15|TRBV7-6|TRBJ2-7
CASSPLGTGFREQYF
>12|TRBV20-1|TRBJ2-7
CSASTTGYEQYF
>14|TRBV5-1|TRBJ2-1
CASSQGQLYNEQFF
>13|TRBV30|TRBJ1-2
CAYHRGHGYGYTF
>18|TRBV3-1/TRBV3-2|TRBJ1-2
CASSQGAPNTGINYGYTF
>13|TRBV30|TRBJ1-5
CAWSAQGGQPQHF
>15|TRBV6-5|TRBJ2-7
CASSPTRGSSYEQYF
>14|TRBV10-3|TRBJ1-5
CAISEASGGQPQHF
>19|TRBV27|TRBJ1-1
CASREQPHRTGGTNTEAFF
>14|TRBV11-2|TRBJ2-5
CASSLPPPAETQYF
>15|TRBV7-6|TRBJ1-1
CASSLHPGVNTEAFF
>18|TRBV21-1|TRBJ2-3
CASSKEGSGGPSTDTQYF
>14|TRBV6-4|TRBJ2-3
CASSGQGAGDTQYF
>13|TRBV6-5|TRBJ2-7
CASSYSTGYEQYF
>16|TRBV9|TRBJ2-7
CASSERGLAGIYEQYF
>16|TRBV6-6|TRBJ1-6
CASSYSPGGGNSPLHF
>15|TRBV4-3|TRBJ1-3
CASSRGSHSGNTIYF
>16|TRBV4-1|TRBJ2-6
CASSQDRALGANVLTF
>13|TRBV2|TRBJ2-1
CASRDGGNNEQFF
>17|TRBV7-8|TRBJ2-2
CASSRRGYDSNTGELFF
>10|TRBV20-1|TRBJ2-5
CSASGETQYF
>10|TRBV20-1|TRBJ2-1
CSARRSEQFF
>12|TRBV2|TRBJ1-2
CASSPGTDGYTF
>15|TRBV10-1|TRBJ2-7
CASGLRQGGRYEQYF
>15|TRBV2|TRBJ2-2
CAVQRGGRNFGELFF
>14|TRBV2|TRBJ1-6
CASRVGQGSSPLHF
>14|TRBV7-9|TRBJ2-7
CASSSRGALYEQYF
>13|TRBV6-5|TRBJ1-2
CASSYSANYGYTF
>15|TRBV11-2|TRBJ2-5
CASSATSGQGETQYF
>13|TRBV7-3|TRBJ1-5
CASSSLGPRPQHF
>16|TRBV11-3|TRBJ2-7
CASSLGTSGDNYEQYF
>13|TRBV5-1|TRBJ1-2
CASDDSPANGYTF
>14|TRBV6-5|TRBJ1-2
CASSPPGTGGLRTW
>15|TRBV5-4|TRBJ2-7
CASSSGQGWPYEQYF
>14|TRBV11-2|TRBJ2-2
CASSLTSLGGELFF